The clone carrying this T cell receptor beta chain was detected a few times. Its matching antigen is unknown. The data derive from a study of T cells after yellow fever vaccination. Study information: When fractions had low cell numbers, they were prepared with SMART-Seq v4 Ultra Low Input. General observations from the study: Subsequent booster samples again held most clones from primary vaccination (approximately 95% CD4, just under 90% CD8). Of the clonotypes, a small share occurred in both CD4 and CD8 compartments. Within FACS-sorted repertoires, abundant clonotypes contaminating from the bulk population could be present.

The CDR3 contains 15 residues. The V gene's germline CDR1 is SNHLY and CDR2 FYNNEI. Trimming shortened V by 5 bases and J by 1 base, and 12 bases separated the two germline ends. MiXCR was run by TCRdb on the 5' RACE reads, yielding one entry per CDR3 protein. The sample carries some 150,000 distinct CDR3 sequences, about 6.9% recorded once. The sample consisted of CD4+ T cells sorted from PBMCs, taken 10 days after the yellow fever booster vaccination. The clonotype was recovered from a young man who received the YFV17D yellow fever vaccine. The rearrangement uses TRBV2 and TRBJ1-5, with D uncertain. CDR3 nucleotide sequence: TGTGCCAGCAGTCCCCAAGGGATGAGCAATCAGCCCCAGCATTTT. Residues: CASSPQGMSNQPQHF. The entire variable domain, with the rest obtained from reference TRBV2 and TRBJ1-5, is as follows: EPEVTQTPSHQVTQMGQEVILRCVPISNHLYFYWYRQILGQKVEFLVSFYNNEISEKSEIFDDQFSVERPDGSNFTLKIRSTKLEDSAMYFCASSPQGMSNQPQHFGDGTRLSIL.